Listed below are T cell receptor beta chains from one sample, sequenced in a study of OX40 agonist ivuxolimab in advanced cancers. The assay was immunoSEQ multiplex PCR, and TCRdb's table has in-frame clones only and misses some. The sample contains tens of thousands of clones, around 82% of which appear only once. The source was CD4+ or CD8+ T cells sorted from blood, collected in a trial of the OX40 agonist ivuxolimab. These receptors all come from an adult with an advanced solid tumor such as melanoma, head and neck, liver or kidney cancer. Both conserved end residues are trimmed from each CDR3.

CDR3 protein	J gene	V gene
ASSLQMNTEAF	TRBJ1-1	TRBV6-5
ASSLWTSGGVPSDTQY	TRBJ2-3	TRBV7-6
ASSASGGTETQY	TRBJ2-5	TRBV7-9
ASGVRYGPYEQY	TRBJ2-7	TRBV6-6
ASSLGQFYGYT	TRBJ1-2	TRBV5-4
ASSPDFTGNNEQF	TRBJ2-1	TRBV5-4
ASSSTGSSGNTIY	TRBJ1-3	TRBV7-9
ASSVVGPNYGYT	TRBJ1-2	TRBV9
ASIGTYTEAF	TRBJ1-1	TRBV19
SAGQGGGYGYT	TRBJ1-2	TRBV29-1
ASSRHLQTGEKLF	TRBJ1-4	TRBV11-2
ASSRLGTTNEKLF	TRBJ1-4	TRBV11-2
ASRQYINEKLF	TRBJ1-4	TRBV6-1
ASSSTTGQDYNEQF	TRBJ2-1	TRBV7-8
ASSPTGALYEQY	TRBJ2-7	TRBV18
ASSIRDFSPLH	TRBJ1-6	TRBV25-1
ASSPDMDYGYT	TRBJ1-2	TRBV14
ASSSSGGGRDTQY	TRBJ2-3	TRBV28
SVEDLSRTNGQY	TRBJ2-5	TRBV29-1
ASSQDGGSNYGYT	TRBJ1-2	TRBV4-1
ASSTNPVGELF	TRBJ2-2	TRBV5-1
ASSGGGGGETQY	TRBJ2-5	TRBV6-1
ASSPGSSGANVLT	TRBJ2-6	TRBV5-1
ASSLTVTAQSGNTIY	TRBJ1-3	TRBV4-2
ASSPRENSPLH	TRBJ1-6	TRBV18